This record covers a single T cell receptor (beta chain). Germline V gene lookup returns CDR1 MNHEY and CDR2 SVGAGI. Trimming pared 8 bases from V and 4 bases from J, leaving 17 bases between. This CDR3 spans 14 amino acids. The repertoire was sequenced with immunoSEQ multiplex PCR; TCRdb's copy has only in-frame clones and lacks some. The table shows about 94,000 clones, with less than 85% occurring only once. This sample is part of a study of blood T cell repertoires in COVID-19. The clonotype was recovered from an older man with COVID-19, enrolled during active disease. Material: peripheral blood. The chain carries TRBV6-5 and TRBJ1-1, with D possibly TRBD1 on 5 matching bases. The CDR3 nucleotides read TGTGCCAGCCGAGGACAAGGGTCTAGCACTGAAGCTTTCTTT. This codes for CASRGQGSSTEAFF.